This TCR beta chain was captured in a study of control samples from healthy donors and cancer patients. The sample holds one count of this clone. This CDR3 contains 15 residues. Germline CDR1 and CDR2: LGHDT and YNNKEL (reference sequence). The trim removed 3 bases at V and 3 bases at J, leaving 5 bases unmatched. Sequencing used immunoSEQ multiplex PCR; TCRdb keeps in-frame clones, though not all of them. The sample has approximately 10,000 clones; just over 90% are singletons. The sequence derives from a man aged 55-75 years with colorectal cancer. This chain joins TRBV3-1 (or the pseudogene TRBV3-2) and TRBJ1-5, with TRBD1 matching 7 bases. The sample taken for sequencing was PBMCs. CDR3 DNA sequence: TGTGCCAGCAGCCAGGGGACAGTCACCAATCAGCCCCAGCATTTT. Its translation: CASSQGTVTNQPQHF.